The source of this TCR beta chain is a study of Tregs in tolerant kidney transplant recipients. Study-level findings and limits: This study did not directly address biological reproducibility.

This clone showed up just once. Its specificity is not known. Unstimulated Tregs (CD4+CD25+CD127-) and CD4+CD25- non-Tregs were sorted from PBMCs. Sequencing was performed with immunoSEQ multiplex PCR; in TCRdb, only in-frame clones are kept and a portion is missing. The sample has over 55,000 clones; about 83% are singletons. CDR3 length: 16 residues. CDR1 is WSHSY and CDR2 is SAAADI in the germline V gene. Trimming removed 5 bases from V and 1 base from J; junction bases left unmatched: 2. The TCR was taken from a human donor in good health. V gene TRBV10-2 combines with J gene TRBJ2-5; 15 bases match TRBD2. Sequenced: CD4+ T cells from blood. The CDR3 bases are TGCGCCAGCAGTTGGACTAGCGGGGGGGCCCAAGAGACCCAGTACTTC. It translates to CASSWTSGGAQETQYF.